Listed here are 3 T cell receptor beta chains from one sample, sequenced in a study of CD8+CD57+ T cells in acquired aplastic anemia. Patients chosen for sequencing had CD8+CD57+ cells that had expanded, as shown by flow cytometry. The template for TCR beta VDJ and CDR3 sequence profiling was genomic DNA. TCRdb fed the reads into MiXCR, producing one record per CDR3 protein. The sample consists of 150,000 or so distinct CDR3 sequences, 47% of them appearing once. The specimen was sorted CD4+, CD8+, or CD8+CD57+ T cells (not recorded which) from PBMCs. The origin of the receptors is a human donor with aplastic anemia.

The table lists this clonotype with many counts. The chain couples TRBV7-2 to TRBJ1-3, with D maybe TRBD1 (6 bases). Between the trimmed V and J ends, which lost 1 base and 2 bases, there was a span of 6 bases. Germline V gene sequence: CDR1 SGHTA, CDR2 FQGNSA. The CDR3 length is 14 residues. The CDR3 spells CASSLDRAGNTIYF. The DNA for the CDR3 is TGTGCCAGCAGCTTAGACAGGGCTGGAAACACCATATATTTT.

The CDR3 is CASSPLGGIGYEQYF. CDR3 nucleotides: TGTGCCAGCAGTCCCCTCGGGGGAATCGGCTACGAGCAGTACTTC. The chain couples TRBV25-1 to TRBJ2-7; a possible D gene is TRBD2 (6 bases). The germline CDR1 and CDR2 sequences are MGHDK and SYGVNS. This CDR3 is built from 15 residues. Trimming pared 5 bases from V and 3 bases from J, leaving 17 bases between.

The chain recombines TRBV6-5 with TRBJ2-7, with a possible D match to TRBD2 (6 bases). The V end was cut by 0 bases, the J end by 3 bases, with 12 bases between. The germline gives CDR1 MNHEY, CDR2 SVGAGI. This CDR3 region has 15 residues. The CDR3: CASSYSGLEGYEQYF. In DNA, the CDR3 is TGTGCCAGCAGTTACTCGGGACTCGAAGGCTACGAGCAGTACTTC.